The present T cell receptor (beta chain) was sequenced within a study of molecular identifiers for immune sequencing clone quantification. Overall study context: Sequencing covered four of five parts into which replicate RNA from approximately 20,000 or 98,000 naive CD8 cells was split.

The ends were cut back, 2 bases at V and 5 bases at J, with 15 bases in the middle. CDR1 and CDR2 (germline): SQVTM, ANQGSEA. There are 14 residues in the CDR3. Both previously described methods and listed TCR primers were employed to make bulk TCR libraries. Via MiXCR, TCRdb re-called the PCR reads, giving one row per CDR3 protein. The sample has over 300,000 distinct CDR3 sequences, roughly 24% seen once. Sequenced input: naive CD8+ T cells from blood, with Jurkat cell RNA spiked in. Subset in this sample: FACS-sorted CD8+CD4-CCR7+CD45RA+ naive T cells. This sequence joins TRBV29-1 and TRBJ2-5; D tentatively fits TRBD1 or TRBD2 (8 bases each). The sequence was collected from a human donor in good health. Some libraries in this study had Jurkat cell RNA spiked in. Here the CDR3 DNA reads TGCAGCGTTGAATCAGGGGGCGGGAGGGAGACCCAGTACTTC. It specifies CSVESGGGRETQYF.